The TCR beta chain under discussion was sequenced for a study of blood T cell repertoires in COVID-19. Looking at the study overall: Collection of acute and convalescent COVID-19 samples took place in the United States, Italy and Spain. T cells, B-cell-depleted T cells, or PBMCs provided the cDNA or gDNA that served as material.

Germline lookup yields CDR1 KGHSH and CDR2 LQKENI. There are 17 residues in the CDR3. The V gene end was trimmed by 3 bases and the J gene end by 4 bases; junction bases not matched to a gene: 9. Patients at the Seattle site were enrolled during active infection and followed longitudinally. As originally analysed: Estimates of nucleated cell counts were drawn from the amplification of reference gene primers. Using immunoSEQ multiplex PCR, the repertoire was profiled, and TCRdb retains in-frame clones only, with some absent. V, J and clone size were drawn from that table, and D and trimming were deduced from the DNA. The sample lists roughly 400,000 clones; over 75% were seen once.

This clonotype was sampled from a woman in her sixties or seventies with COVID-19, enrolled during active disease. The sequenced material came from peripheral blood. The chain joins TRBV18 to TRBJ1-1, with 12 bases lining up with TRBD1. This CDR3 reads CASSPLAGQGATTEAFF. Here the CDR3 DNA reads TGTGCCAGCTCACCCTTGGCGGGACAGGGGGCAACCACTGAAGCTTTCTTT.